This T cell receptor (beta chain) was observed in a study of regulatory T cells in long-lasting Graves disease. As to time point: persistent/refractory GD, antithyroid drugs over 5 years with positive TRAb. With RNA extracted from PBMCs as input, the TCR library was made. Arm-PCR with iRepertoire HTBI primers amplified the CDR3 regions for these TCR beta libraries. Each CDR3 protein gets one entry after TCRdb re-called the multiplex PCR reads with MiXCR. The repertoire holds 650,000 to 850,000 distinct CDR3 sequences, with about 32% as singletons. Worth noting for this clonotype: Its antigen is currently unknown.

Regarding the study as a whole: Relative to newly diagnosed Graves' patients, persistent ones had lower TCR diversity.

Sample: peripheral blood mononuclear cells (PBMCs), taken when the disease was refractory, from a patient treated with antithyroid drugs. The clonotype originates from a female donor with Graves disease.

This CDR3 is CSVNTETQYF. The CDR3 DNA sequence: TGCAGCGTGAACACCGAGACCCAGTACTTC. The chain carries TRBV29-1 and TRBJ2-5; D gene ambiguous. This CDR3 is 10 amino acids long. The germline CDR1 and CDR2 sequences are SQVTM and ANQGSEA. Trimming took off 6 bases at V and 5 bases at J, with 7 bases between the two ends.